This T cell receptor (beta chain) was captured in a study of blood T cell repertoires in COVID-19. Overall study context: Some COVID-19 samples were acute and others convalescent; all came from the United States, Italy and Spain. T cells, B-cell-depleted T cells, or PBMCs supplied cDNA or gDNA.

In the study's own analysis: From reference gene primer amplification, estimates of nucleated cell counts were derived. Repertoires were generated with immunoSEQ multiplex PCR, while TCRdb's copy carries only in-frame clones and drops some. V and J calls and clone size are those listed in that table; D and trimming were worked out from the DNA. The repertoire has some 150,000 clones, around 84% of them found once; the top ten carry 7.2%. CDR3 length equals 16 residues. The sample holds one count of this clone. Sequencing used peripheral blood. The TCR originated in a woman in her forties or fifties in a cohort sampled during active or convalescent COVID-19. V is TRBV1 and J is TRBJ2-2; the table calls TRBD2, which could not be checked here. TRBV1 is a pseudogene locus. CDR3 in amino acids: CTSSGKRGPGTGELFF. The DNA for the CDR3 is TGCACCAGCAGCGGGAAGCGGGGGCCCGGCACCGGGGAGCTGTTTTTT.